This T cell receptor (beta chain) stems from a study of blood T cell repertoires in COVID-19. As for the study in general: Nucleic acid was either cDNA or gDNA, and it came from T cells, B-cell-depleted T cells, or PBMCs.

How the authors handled the data: Amplification from reference gene primers served as the basis for estimated nucleated cell counts. TCRdb keeps only in-frame clones here, not all; method: immunoSEQ multiplex PCR. V, J and clone size are those of that table, while D and trimming were read from the DNA. The profile shows over 130,000 clones, over 70% of them singletons. Assignments of participants to cohorts depended upon their own reported clinical history. The CDR3 loop spans 14 amino acids. V was trimmed by 1 base and J by 8 bases, leaving 14 bases between them. Germline loops: CDR1 LGHDT, CDR2 YNNKEL (reference sequence).

The J gene is TRBJ1-2, the V gene TRBV3-1 (or the pseudogene TRBV3-2); D is uncertain. The TCR was taken from a man aged 50 or older in a cohort exposed to, infected with or recovered from COVID-19 (not recorded which). Sequenced input: PBMCs or T cells enriched from blood (not recorded which). The CDR3 loop reads CASSQGLRGKGYTF. The CDR3 DNA reads TGTGCCAGCAGCCAAGGTCTCCGGGGAAAAGGCTACACCTTC.